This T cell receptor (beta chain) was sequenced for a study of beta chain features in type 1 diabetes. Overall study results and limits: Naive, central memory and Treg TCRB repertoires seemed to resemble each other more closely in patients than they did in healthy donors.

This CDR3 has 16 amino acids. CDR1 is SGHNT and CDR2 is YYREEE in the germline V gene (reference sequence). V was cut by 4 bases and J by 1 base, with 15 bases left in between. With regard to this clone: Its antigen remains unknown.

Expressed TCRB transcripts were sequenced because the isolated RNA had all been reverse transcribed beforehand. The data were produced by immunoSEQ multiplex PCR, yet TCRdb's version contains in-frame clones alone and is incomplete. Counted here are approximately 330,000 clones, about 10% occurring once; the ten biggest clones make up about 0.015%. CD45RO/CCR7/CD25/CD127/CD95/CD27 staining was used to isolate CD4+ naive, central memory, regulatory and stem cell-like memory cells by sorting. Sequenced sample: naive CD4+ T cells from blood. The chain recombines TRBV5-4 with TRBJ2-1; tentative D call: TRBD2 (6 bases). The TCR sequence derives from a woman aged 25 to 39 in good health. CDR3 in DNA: TGTGCCAGCAGCAGGGGCGGGGACGGGTCCTACAATGAGCAGTTCTTC. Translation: CASSRGGDGSYNEQFF.